This passage covers 3 T cell receptor beta chains from one sample sequenced in a study of post-analysis software for immune sequencing data. No cognate antigen is known for these TCRs. Unique molecular identifiers were built into the TCR beta cDNA libraries. TCRdb re-derived calls from the PCR reads in MiXCR, one entry per CDR3 protein. Among some 690,000 distinct CDR3 sequences listed, 55% to 60% were seen once. Whole-study results and caveats: Controls had lower frequencies than patients of four or five TRBV segments, which included TRBV5-6, TRBV5-1 and TRBV20-1.

The sample consisted of blood. These receptors were obtained from a girl between 2 and 10 years old with multiple sclerosis.

This clonotype was seen a handful of times. The V call is TRBV7-2, the J call TRBJ2-5; maybe TRBD1 (6 bases). The CDR3 totals 14 residues. Trimming pared 5 bases from V and 5 bases from J, leaving 15 bases between. CDR1 and CDR2 (germline): SGHTA, FQGNSA. CDR3 sequence: CASSHFGGLETQYF. Written as DNA, the CDR3 is TGTGCCAGCAGCCACTTTGGGGGCCTGGAGACCCAGTACTTC.

The chain employs TRBV29-1 and TRBJ1-2; possible D gene TRBD1, 5 bases. Trimming took off 5 bases at V and 6 bases at J, with 10 bases between the two ends. This CDR3 comprises 11 residues. The germline V gene encodes CDR1 SQVTM and CDR2 ANQGSEA. CDR3 DNA sequence: TGCAGCGTTACGGGGGGAGATGGCTACACCTTC. Protein product: CSVTGGDGYTF.

This clonotype occurred a few times. This rearrangement joins TRBV9 to TRBJ2-6; D gene uncertain. V dropped 5 bases and J dropped 0 bases, with 12 bases sitting between them. Germline values: CDR1 SGDLS, CDR2 YYNGEE. CDR3 length: 16 amino acids. CDR3 sequence (DNA): TGTGCCAGCAGTAGAGCGCATAGCTCTGGGGCCAACGTCCTGACTTTC. Its protein is CASSRAHSSGANVLTF.